The following is a T cell receptor (beta chain) sequence with its context. Germline V gives CDR1 SGHAT, CDR2 FQNNGV. This CDR3 comprises 12 residues. Trimming shortened V by 2 bases and J by 6 bases, and 4 bases separated the two germline ends. The data were obtained in a study of blood T cell repertoires in COVID-19. Across the study: PBMCs, B-cell-depleted T cells, or T cells were the source of the cDNA or gDNA that made up the material.

Sequencing was performed with immunoSEQ multiplex PCR; in TCRdb, only in-frame clones are kept and a portion is missing. The sample lists around 100,000 clones; about 85% were seen once. This TCR derives from a man aged 45-65 years in a cohort sampled during active COVID-19. The source material was peripheral blood. The chain employs TRBV11-2 and TRBJ2-2; no definite D call. The CDR3 bases are TGTGCCAGCAGCTTATTCGCCGGGGAGCTGTTTTTT. It codes for CASSLFAGELFF. Looking up the rest from reference TRBV11-2 and TRBJ2-2 gives the full variable domain: EAGVAQSPRYKIIEKRQSVAFWCNPISGHATLYWYQQILGQGPKLLIQFQNNGVVDDSQLPKDRFSAERLKGVDSTLKIQPAKLEDSAVYLCASSLFAGELFFGEGSRLTVL.